A single sample is the source of the 16 T cell receptor beta chains below, sequenced in a study of T-cell reconstitution after alpha-beta-depleted transplantation in children. Unique molecular identifiers were used in preparing the TCRbeta library. One entry per CDR3 protein, called by TCRdb with MiXCR from the PCR reads. This sample has roughly 670,000 distinct CDR3 sequences, with about an eighth found just once. Sequences were derived from PBMCs, sampled before TCRalphabeta/CD19-depleted stem cell transplant. All receptors come from a girl aged 2-15 years with congenital amegakaryocytic thrombocytopenia, due to receive a stem cell transplant.

This clonotype was counted at least ten times. This rearrangement joins TRBV20-1 to TRBJ2-3; D gene uncertain. The CDR3 has 11 amino acids. Trimming pared 6 bases from V and 2 bases from J, leaving 6 bases between. Germline loops: CDR1 DFQATT, CDR2 SNEGSKA (reference sequence). The CDR3 DNA is TGCAGTGCGCTTGTCACAGATACGCAGTATTTT. It translates to CSALVTDTQYF.

In its sample, this clonotype was seen a few times. CDR3 DNA sequence: TGTGCCAGCTCACCAGTACAGGATTCTAACTATGGCTACACCTTC. It translates to CASSPVQDSNYGYTF. This chain links TRBV18 with TRBJ1-2, with D possibly matching TRBD1 (5 bases). Per germline, CDR1 KGHSH and CDR2 LQKENI. V dropped 2 bases and J dropped 0 bases, with 10 bases sitting between them. The CDR3 loop spans 15 amino acids.

The gene calls are TRBV7-6 and TRBJ1-1; D possibly corresponds to TRBD1 (5 bases). Germline V gene lookup returns CDR1 SGHVS and CDR2 FNYEAQ. The CDR3 has 15 amino acids. The V end was cut by 2 bases, the J end by 0 bases, with 10 bases between. The CDR3 reads CASSLRGRMNTEAFF. For the CDR3, the DNA is TGTGCCAGCAGCTTAAGGGGACGTATGAACACTGAAGCTTTCTTT.

This clonotype has just a few counts. The chain combines TRBV28 with TRBJ2-7, with 9 positions matching TRBD2. J was trimmed by 1 base and V by 1 base; bases with no gene match: 5. The CDR3 is 16 residues long. Germline CDR1 reads MDHEN; CDR2 reads SYDVKM. The CDR3 is CASSLSLSGRSYEQYF. The CDR3 nucleotides are TGTGCCAGCAGTTTATCCCTAAGCGGGAGGTCCTACGAGCAGTACTTC.

This clonotype was recorded a few times. The chain has TRBV6-5 and TRBJ2-5; D is undetermined. The length of the CDR3 is 14 residues. V lost 3 bases, J lost 5 bases, and 13 bases lay in between. Looked up from germline, CDR1 is MNHEY and CDR2 is SVGAGI. The CDR3 loop reads CASSYVNHRETQYF. CDR3 DNA: TGTGCCAGCAGTTATGTAAACCATAGGGAGACCCAGTACTTC.

This clonotype occurred many times. The V gene is TRBV12-3 or TRBV12-4, the J gene TRBJ2-3; D possibly corresponds to TRBD1 (6 bases). Trimming took off 11 bases at V and 0 bases at J, with 15 bases between the two ends. The CDR3 totals 14 residues. Here the CDR3 DNA reads TGTGCCTCGACTTCAGGGGCTAGCACAGATACGCAGTATTTT. Translation: CASTSGASTDTQYF.

The rearrangement links TRBV6-5 to TRBJ2-1; 7 nucleotides line up with TRBD2. This CDR3 comprises 15 residues. V was pared by 4 bases and J by 7 bases, with 10 bases of the junction left unmatched. The V gene's germline CDR1 is MNHEY and CDR2 SVGAGI. The CDR3 nucleotides read TGTGCCAGCAGTTGGGGGACTAACCTGCCAAATGAGCAGTTCTTC. It is translated as CASSWGTNLPNEQFF.

This clonotype has ten or more counts. The V call is TRBV7-9, the J call TRBJ2-7, with D perhaps given as TRBD1 or TRBD2 (10 bases each). Germline V lookup: CDR1 SEHNR, CDR2 FQNEAQ (reference sequence). V was trimmed by 1 base and J by 5 bases, leaving 18 bases between them. This CDR3 has 16 amino acids. The CDR3 DNA sequence: TGTGCCAGCAGCTTAGAGGGACAGGGGACTAGCGACGAGCAGTACTTC. Amino acids: CASSLEGQGTSDEQYF.

This clonotype has just a few counts. V is TRBV20-1 and J is TRBJ1-6; no clear D. The germline V gene encodes CDR1 DFQATT and CDR2 SNEGSKA (reference sequence). The CDR3 covers 17 residues. V was shortened by 5 bases and J by 8 bases, with 25 bases between the two germline ends. CDR3 loop: CSAEKLYDNEVDSPLHF. CDR3 nucleotides: TGCAGTGCTGAAAAATTATATGATAATGAGGTGGATTCACCCCTCCACTTT.

This clonotype was picked up many times. The chain is built from TRBV7-9 and TRBJ1-2; D unresolved. Trimming left V 5 bases short and J 6 bases short, with 22 bases between. The germline gives CDR1 SEHNR, CDR2 FQNEAQ (reference sequence). The CDR3 totals 16 residues. The CDR3, as DNA: TGTGCCAGCAGCCCGCAGGACTTCCCGACGGACCATGGCTACACCTTC. This encodes CASSPQDFPTDHGYTF.

The chain is built from TRBV20-1 and TRBJ1-4; 7 bases are a match to TRBD1. V dropped 3 bases and J dropped 8; count of bases not matched to a gene: 15. Germline V lookup: CDR1 DFQATT, CDR2 SNEGSKA (reference sequence). This CDR3 comprises 16 residues. CDR3 loop: CSARPGTASAREKLFF. In DNA form, the CDR3 reads TGCAGTGCTAGGCCCGGGACAGCCTCTGCTAGAGAAAAACTGTTTTTT.

This clonotype was observed many times. The CDR3 protein is CSARGSGRGLAEQFF. DNA for the CDR3: TGCAGTGCTAGAGGGTCGGGGCGCGGGTTGGCTGAGCAGTTCTTC. The chain joins TRBV20-1 to TRBJ2-1, with D perhaps assigned TRBD1 or TRBD2 (5 bases each). The germline V and J ends were trimmed by 1 base and 9 bases, with 19 bases remaining between them. Germline V CDR1 and CDR2: DFQATT, SNEGSKA (reference sequence). CDR3 length: 15 residues.

This clonotype was counted ten times or more. This chain uses TRBV24-1 with TRBJ2-4, with 7 bases identical to TRBD1. Germline V gene data show CDR1 as KGHDR and CDR2 as SFDVKD. The junction had 2 bases not matched to a gene; V was cut back by 9 bases and J by 4 bases. CDR3 length: 12 residues. The CDR3 nucleotides are TGTGCCACCCGGGACAGTAAAAACATTCAGTACTTC. It yields the protein CATRDSKNIQYF.

The chain uses TRBV20-1 and TRBJ2-1; 10 nucleotides align to TRBD2. The CDR3 contains 13 residues. Germline-derived CDR1 and CDR2 are DFQATT and SNEGSKA (reference sequence). J gave up 7 bases and V 7 bases, and 7 bases lay outside the gene matches. In DNA form, the CDR3 reads TGCAGTGTCTGGGCTAGCGGGGGTAATGAGCAGTTCTTC. Its protein is CSVWASGGNEQFF.

The sample holds a few counts of this clonotype. The chain combines TRBV5-1 with TRBJ2-4; 9 nucleotides line up with TRBD1. With V trimmed by 2 bases and J by 6 bases, 6 bases remained unmatched. There are 15 residues in the CDR3. Germline assignment: CDR1 SGHRS and CDR2 YFSETQ. The CDR3 loop is CASSFDGTGLNIQYF. The CDR3 bases are TGCGCCAGCAGCTTTGACGGGACAGGGCTAAACATTCAGTACTTC.

This clonotype was seen a handful of times. The genes are TRBV12-3 or TRBV12-4 and TRBJ2-3; D might be TRBD1 (6 bases). The CDR3 has 14 amino acids. V was shortened by 5 bases and J by 5 bases, with 14 bases between the two germline ends. As DNA, the CDR3 is TGTGCCAGCAGTGACAGGAACCAGGAAGATACGCAGTATTTT. Its translation is CASSDRNQEDTQYF.